Listed here are 32 T cell receptor beta chains from one sample, sequenced in a study of technical replicates of blood from several donors. The table came from immunoSEQ multiplex PCR; TCRdb's copy has only in-frame clones and leaves some out. The top ten hold 0.31% of the sample, which has some 80,000 clones, just over 95% seen once. Sequenced input: T cells isolated from PBMCs. The receptor set was obtained from a human donor in good health.

The V gene is TRBV7-3, the J gene TRBJ1-1; TRBD1 might be the D (5 bases). V was trimmed by 5 bases and J by 3 bases, leaving 10 bases between them. CDR3 size: 13 residues. The germline V gene encodes CDR1 SGHTA and CDR2 FQGTGA. The DNA for the CDR3 is TGTGCCAGCAGCATGGAGGGGTACACTGAAGCTTTCTTT. As protein: CASSMEGYTEAFF.

J is TRBJ1-1 and V is TRBV9, with TRBD1 as a possible D gene (5 bases). The V gene's germline CDR1 is SGDLS and CDR2 YYNGEE. V gave up 4 bases and J gave up 0 bases, with 13 bases separating them. The CDR3 sequence is 15 residues long. CDR3 nucleotide sequence: TGTGCCAGCAGCTCCCAGCGGGGGGTGAACACTGAAGCTTTCTTT. This encodes CASSSQRGVNTEAFF.

The rearrangement joins TRBV10-3 to TRBJ1-2, with 10 bases fitting TRBD1. CDR1 ENHRY and CDR2 SYGVKD come from the germline V gene. The CDR3 has 14 residues. J was trimmed by 2 bases and V by 8 bases; bases with no gene match: 5. CDR3: CAIGTGVGNYGYTF. CDR3 nucleotide sequence: TGTGCCATCGGGACAGGGGTAGGAAACTATGGCTACACCTTC.

This rearrangement joins TRBV6-1 to TRBJ2-3; 7 nucleotides match TRBD1. The length of the CDR3 is 15 residues. V lost 4 bases to trimming and J lost 2 bases; unmatched junction nucleotides: 6. From germline, CDR1 is MNHNS and CDR2 SASEGT. CDR3 sequence: CASSASGGSTDTQYF. DNA of the CDR3: TGTGCCAGCAGTGCCTCAGGGGGATCCACAGATACGCAGTATTTT.

The CDR3 reads CASSESSGTYNEQFF. CDR3 nucleotide sequence: TGTGCCAGCAGTGAGTCTAGCGGCACCTACAATGAGCAGTTCTTC. The V and J genes are TRBV2 and TRBJ2-1, with 7 bases fitting TRBD2. The CDR3 totals 15 residues. The V segment lost 3 bases and the J segment 2 bases; nucleotides outside the gene matches: 4. Germline values: CDR1 SNHLY, CDR2 FYNNEI.

This rearrangement joins TRBV19 to TRBJ1-4; 8 bases match TRBD1. CDR3 length: 14 residues. V lost 3 bases, J lost 5 bases, and 2 bases stayed unmatched. The germline CDR1 and CDR2 sequences are LNHDA and SQIVND (reference sequence). Here the CDR3 DNA reads TGTGCCAGTAGTATGGGACAGGAAAATGAAAAACTGTTTTTT. Protein product: CASSMGQENEKLFF.

J is TRBJ2-5 and V is TRBV7-2; TRBD1 matches at 7 bases. V trimming: 1 base; J trimming: 5 bases; junction bases outside the gene matches: 7. The CDR3 extends over 15 amino acids. CDR1 is SGHTA and CDR2 is FQGNSA in the germline V gene. CDR3 in amino acids: CASSLGWVRGETQYF. The CDR3 DNA reads TGTGCCAGCAGCTTAGGGTGGGTCAGGGGGGAGACCCAGTACTTC.

The chain joins TRBV28 to TRBJ2-7, with 9 bases aligning to TRBD1. This CDR3 is built from 13 residues. The ends lost 6 bases at V and 4 bases at J; junction bases unmatched: 4. Germline-derived CDR1 and CDR2 are MDHEN and SYDVKM. The CDR3: CASRSGQGYEQYF. The CDR3 nucleotides are TGTGCCAGCAGGTCAGGACAGGGGTACGAGCAGTACTTC.

This chain connects TRBV7-9 to TRBJ2-7; 8 nucleotides agree with TRBD1. Germline V gene sequence: CDR1 SEHNR, CDR2 FQNEAQ (reference sequence). V dropped 0 bases and J dropped 6; count of bases not matched to a gene: 7. The CDR3 is made up of 15 amino acids. CDR3 protein: CASSLASGTGGEQYF. The CDR3 DNA follows: TGTGCCAGCAGCTTAGCGTCAGGGACAGGAGGCGAGCAGTACTTC.

The V and J genes are TRBV15 and TRBJ2-3; D uncertain. The ends were cut back, 1 base at V and 4 bases at J, with 12 bases in the middle. The V gene's germline CDR1 is LNHNV and CDR2 YYDKDF (reference sequence). This CDR3 is 15 amino acids long. This chain's CDR3 is CATSRGHSTPDTQYF. The CDR3 region has the DNA TGTGCCACCAGCAGAGGCCACAGTACCCCAGATACGCAGTATTTT.

J is TRBJ1-3 and V is TRBV5-1; 7 bases agree with TRBD1. J was trimmed by 4 bases and V by 0 bases; bases with no gene match: 7. Germline lookup yields CDR1 SGHRS and CDR2 YFSETQ. CDR3 length: 16 amino acids. This CDR3 reads CASSLASGGKGNTIYF. CDR3 sequence (DNA): TGCGCCAGCAGCTTGGCCTCAGGGGGAAAAGGAAACACCATATATTTT.

The CDR3 DNA reads as TGTGCTAGTGGGACCGGGGGCAATCAGCCCCAGCATTTT. As protein: CASGTGGNQPQHF. The gene calls are TRBV12-5 and TRBJ1-5; no firm D call. Germline V gene data show CDR1 as LGHNT and CDR2 as FRNRAP. The ends were cut back, 6 bases at V and 2 bases at J, with 8 bases in the middle. CDR3 length equals 13 residues.

In its sample, this clone was seen a few times. V gene TRBV30 combines with J gene TRBJ1-1, with D possibly matching TRBD1 (5 bases). The V gene lost 0 bases and the J gene lost 1 base, with 6 bases spanning the gap. This CDR3 has 13 residues. CDR1 is GTSNPN, CDR2 SVGIG, per germline (reference sequence). The CDR3 here is CAWSVQENTEAFF. The CDR3, as DNA: TGTGCCTGGAGTGTACAGGAGAACACTGAAGCTTTCTTT.

The V and J genes are TRBV6-1 and TRBJ2-7; 10 nucleotides line up with TRBD1. The CDR3 is made up of 15 amino acids. Germline loops: CDR1 MNHNS, CDR2 SASEGT. The V segment lost 2 bases and the J segment 5 bases; nucleotides outside the gene matches: 6. CDR3 residues: CASSESGTGDHEQYF. The CDR3 nucleotides are TGTGCCAGCAGTGAATCGGGGACAGGGGATCACGAGCAGTACTTC.

The chain uses TRBV7-9 and TRBJ2-7; D is unclear. Germline CDR1 is SEHNR and CDR2 is FQNEAQ (reference sequence). The length of the CDR3 is 14 residues. The germline V and J ends were trimmed by 4 bases and 4 bases, with 14 bases remaining between them. CDR3: CASSSSLRSYEQYF. As DNA, the CDR3 is TGTGCCAGCAGCTCTAGTCTAAGGAGTTACGAGCAGTACTTC.

The chain uses TRBV7-9 and TRBJ2-7; D possibly corresponds to TRBD2 (5 bases). Trimming cost V 5 bases and J 4 bases, with 18 bases left between them. The length of the CDR3 is 15 residues. Germline CDR1 reads SEHNR; CDR2 reads FQNEAQ (reference sequence). The CDR3 DNA sequence: TGTGCCAGCAGCCCAGAGGAGTGGACGGGGTACGAGCAGTACTTC. Its protein is CASSPEEWTGYEQYF.

This clone was found once. The J gene is TRBJ2-7, the V gene TRBV4-1; 9 bases agree with TRBD2. With 3 bases clipped from V and 0 bases from J, the junction kept 6 bases outside the gene matches. CDR1 and CDR2 (germline): MGHRA, YSYEKL. The CDR3 spans 16 residues. The DNA of the CDR3 is TGCGCCAGCAGCCAGGGAAGCGGGAGGTTCTCCTACGAGCAGTACTTC. It codes for CASSQGSGRFSYEQYF.

The chain recombines TRBV21-1 with TRBJ2-7; the DNA was not used to check the table's D call, TRBD2. TRBV21-1 is a documented pseudogene. This CDR3 is 13 amino acids long. The CDR3 DNA reads TGTGCCAGCGGGCGGGAGAGATTCCACGAGCAGTACTTC. Residues: CASGRERFHEQYF.

The CDR3 DNA is TGCGCCAGCAGTGAGTCAGGGGGACATAATGAGCAGTTCTTC. This codes for CASSESGGHNEQFF. V and J are TRBV10-1 and TRBJ2-1; TRBD1 is a possible D gene (6 bases). CDR3 length equals 14 residues. CDR1 is WNHNN and CDR2 is SYGVQD in the germline V gene (reference sequence). V gave up 0 bases and J gave up 7 bases, with 10 bases separating them.

For the CDR3, the DNA is TGTGCCAGCAGCTTCGAAAGCGGGACGCGCAATGAGCAGTTCTTC. This codes for CASSFESGTRNEQFF. This sequence joins TRBV11-3 and TRBJ2-1; 7 bases line up with TRBD2. CDR1 is SGHNT, CDR2 YENEEA, per germline. The length of the CDR3 is 15 residues. With 3 bases clipped from V and 6 bases from J, the junction kept 8 bases outside the gene matches.

The chain has TRBV7-3 and TRBJ1-5, with a possible D match to TRBD1 (6 bases). There are 15 residues in the CDR3. The germline V gene has CDR1 SGHTA and CDR2 FQGTGA. V was shortened by 5 bases and J by 6 bases, with 17 bases between the two germline ends. The CDR3 DNA follows: TGTGCCAGCAGCGCAGAGACAGGTTCTGGTCAGCCCCAGCATTTT. Amino acids: CASSAETGSGQPQHF.

The rearrangement joins TRBV2 to TRBJ2-1; 9 positions match TRBD2. V gave up 10 bases and J gave up 5 bases; unmatched junction bases: 6. CDR1 is SNHLY, CDR2 FYNNEI, per germline. The length of the CDR3 is 13 residues. In nucleotides, the CDR3 is TGTGCCACCGTAGCGGGAGAGAACAATGAGCAGTTCTTC. Translating it yields CATVAGENNEQFF.

The chain couples TRBV29-1 to TRBJ1-2; unclear D gene. CDR1 SQVTM and CDR2 ANQGSEA come from the germline V gene. The CDR3 has 11 amino acids. The V gene lost 4 bases and the J gene lost 6 bases, with 9 bases spanning the gap. CDR3 DNA: TGCAGCGTTGCTTGGGAGAATGGCTACACCTTC. Translated, it gives CSVAWENGYTF.

A single count supports this clone. This chain joins TRBV6-5 and TRBJ2-3; 7 bases align to TRBD2. The germline CDR1 and CDR2 sequences are MNHEY and SVGAGI. V trimming: 9 bases; J trimming: 0 bases; junction bases outside the gene matches: 6. The CDR3 consists of 14 residues. This chain's CDR3 is CASRAGFSTDTQYF. The CDR3 bases are TGTGCCAGTCGAGCGGGGTTTAGCACAGATACGCAGTATTTT.

The gene calls are TRBV28 and TRBJ2-5; 8 nucleotides line up with TRBD1. After removal of 8 bases from V and 7 bases from J, the junction contained 12 bases not matched to a gene. CDR3 length: 14 amino acids. From germline, CDR1 is MDHEN and CDR2 SYDVKM. This CDR3 is CASGRQGPSATQYF. For the CDR3, the DNA is TGTGCCAGCGGGAGACAGGGGCCTTCTGCGACCCAGTACTTC.

V usage is TRBV9 and J usage is TRBJ2-3, with no clear D. This CDR3 is 15 amino acids long. Germline V lookup: CDR1 SGDLS, CDR2 YYNGEE. Trimming removed 0 bases from V and 2 bases from J, with 10 bases in between. Here the CDR3 reads CASSVEAAHTDTQYF. In DNA form, the CDR3 reads TGTGCCAGCAGCGTAGAGGCGGCCCACACAGATACGCAGTATTTT. Together with reference TRBV9 and TRBJ2-3, the CDR3 gives the full variable domain: DSGVTQTPKHLITATGQRVTLRCSPRSGDLSVYWYQQSLDQGLQFLIQYYNGEERAKGNILERFSAQQFPDLHSELNLSSLELGDSALYFCASSVEAAHTDTQYFGPGTRLTVL.

V and J are TRBV5-1 and TRBJ2-7, with TRBD1 identical over 10 bases. Trimming removed 4 bases from V and 6 bases from J; junction bases left unmatched: 7. The length of the CDR3 is 14 residues. Germline CDR1 reads SGHRS; CDR2 reads YFSETQ. As DNA, the CDR3 is TGCGCCAGCAGCCCCGGGGACAGGGGTTCCGAGCAGTACTTC. Translating it yields CASSPGDRGSEQYF.

V and J are TRBV5-1 and TRBJ2-1, with 14 bases that match TRBD2. J lost 8 bases, V lost 4 bases, and 11 bases had no gene match. The germline V gene has CDR1 SGHRS and CDR2 YFSETQ. The length of the CDR3 is 17 residues. CDR3 loop: CASSNPGLAGVIDEQFF. The DNA for the CDR3 is TGCGCCAGCAGCAATCCGGGACTAGCGGGAGTAATAGATGAGCAGTTCTTC. The entire variable domain, with the rest obtained from reference TRBV5-1 and TRBJ2-1, is as follows: KAGVTQTPRYLIKTRGQQVTLSCSPISGHRSVSWYQQTPGQGLQFLFEYFSETQRNKGNFPGRFSGRQFSNSRSEMNVSTLELGDSALYLCASSNPGLAGVIDEQFFGPGTRLTVL.

The V gene is TRBV18, the J gene TRBJ2-7, with D maybe TRBD2 (6 bases). The CDR3 runs to 14 residues. Trimming cost V 6 bases and J 2 bases, with 14 bases left between them. From germline, CDR1 is KGHSH and CDR2 LQKENI. CDR3 region: CASSPGEQTYEQYF. Written as DNA, the CDR3 is TGTGCCAGCTCCCCGGGGGAGCAAACCTACGAGCAGTACTTC.

This sequence joins TRBV7-2 and TRBJ2-1, with TRBD1 matching over 8 bases. CDR3 length: 13 residues. The germline CDR1 and CDR2 sequences are SGHTA and FQGNSA. The trim removed 6 bases at V and 9 bases at J, leaving 7 bases unmatched. The CDR3 nucleotides read TGTGCCAGCAGTCCCTCCAGGGGGCGTGAGCAGTTCTTC. It specifies CASSPSRGREQFF.

The rearrangement joins TRBV5-4 to TRBJ2-1; D is ambiguous. Trimming removed 4 bases from V and 7 bases from J, with 15 bases in between. Per the germline V gene, CDR1 is SGHNT and CDR2 is YYREEE (reference sequence). The CDR3 covers 14 residues. The DNA for the CDR3 is TGTGCCAGCAGCACTTCCACGATCGGGAATGAGCAGTTCTTC. This translates into CASSTSTIGNEQFF.

V is TRBV6-7 and J is TRBJ1-5, with D perhaps matching TRBD1 (5 bases). TRBV6-7 is an ORF, with its function uncertain. The CDR3 covers 15 residues. V shed 4 bases and J shed 2 bases, with 12 bases lying between them. The CDR3 DNA is TGTGCCAGCAGTTGCGGACATGATGGCAATCAGCCCCAGCATTTT. Translation: CASSCGHDGNQPQHF.